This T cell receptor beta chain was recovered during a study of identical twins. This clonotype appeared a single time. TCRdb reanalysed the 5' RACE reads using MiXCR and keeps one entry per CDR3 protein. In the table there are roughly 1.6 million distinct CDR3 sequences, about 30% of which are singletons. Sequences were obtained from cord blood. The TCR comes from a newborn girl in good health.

This CDR3 reads CASSPPVRSLYYRGNYEQYF. DNA for the CDR3: TGTGCCAGCTCACCACCGGTGAGATCCTTATACTACAGGGGGAACTACGAGCAGTACTTC. The chain employs TRBV18 and TRBJ2-7; TRBD1 matches 8 bases. The CDR3 sequence is 20 residues long. Germline trimming cut 0 bases from V and 3 bases from J; bases unmatched to any gene: 19. Germline assignment: CDR1 KGHSH and CDR2 LQKENI.